This paragraph covers one T cell receptor beta chain sequence. The V end was cut by 1 base, the J end by 5 bases, with 11 bases between. Germline V gene sequence: CDR1 SGHVS, CDR2 FQNEAQ. The CDR3 has 14 residues. This record belongs to a study of blood T cell repertoires in COVID-19. Whole-study context: The analysed material was cDNA or gDNA that came from T cells, B-cell-depleted T cells, or PBMCs.

Clones were sequenced by immunoSEQ multiplex PCR, and TCRdb holds only the in-frame ones, with some missing. This sample has 150,000 or so clones, with more than 85% found just once. V and J are TRBV7-8 and TRBJ1-2; no firm D call. What was sequenced was peripheral blood. The source is a man aged 55 to 70 with COVID-19, enrolled during active disease. The chain's CDR3 is CASSLERVFYGYTF. DNA for the CDR3: TGTGCCAGCAGCTTAGAGCGGGTCTTTTATGGCTACACCTTC.